This entry features one T cell receptor beta chain sequence. These data come from a study of CD8+CD57+ T cells in acquired aplastic anemia. CDR3 length equals 14 residues. Trimming stripped 10 bases from V and 4 bases from J, with 19 bases between. CDR1 ENHRY and CDR2 SYGVKD come from the germline V gene. Profiling that covered TCR beta VDJ and CDR3 relied on genomic DNA as its template. TCRdb used MiXCR to reprocess the reads, holding one entry per CDR3 protein. Seen here are some 280,000 distinct CDR3 sequences, 55% to 65% observed once, and the top ten hold 7% to 9%. The sample comprised sorted CD4+, CD8+, or CD8+CD57+ T cells (not recorded which) from PBMCs. This receptor was identified in a human donor with severe aplastic anemia or a healthy control (not recorded which). The V and J genes are TRBV10-3 and TRBJ1-2, with a weak D call TRBD1 (5 bases). The CDR3 DNA sequence: TGTGCCAGCAGACACCCTCAGGGTACCTATGGCTACACCTTC. As protein: CASRHPQGTYGYTF.